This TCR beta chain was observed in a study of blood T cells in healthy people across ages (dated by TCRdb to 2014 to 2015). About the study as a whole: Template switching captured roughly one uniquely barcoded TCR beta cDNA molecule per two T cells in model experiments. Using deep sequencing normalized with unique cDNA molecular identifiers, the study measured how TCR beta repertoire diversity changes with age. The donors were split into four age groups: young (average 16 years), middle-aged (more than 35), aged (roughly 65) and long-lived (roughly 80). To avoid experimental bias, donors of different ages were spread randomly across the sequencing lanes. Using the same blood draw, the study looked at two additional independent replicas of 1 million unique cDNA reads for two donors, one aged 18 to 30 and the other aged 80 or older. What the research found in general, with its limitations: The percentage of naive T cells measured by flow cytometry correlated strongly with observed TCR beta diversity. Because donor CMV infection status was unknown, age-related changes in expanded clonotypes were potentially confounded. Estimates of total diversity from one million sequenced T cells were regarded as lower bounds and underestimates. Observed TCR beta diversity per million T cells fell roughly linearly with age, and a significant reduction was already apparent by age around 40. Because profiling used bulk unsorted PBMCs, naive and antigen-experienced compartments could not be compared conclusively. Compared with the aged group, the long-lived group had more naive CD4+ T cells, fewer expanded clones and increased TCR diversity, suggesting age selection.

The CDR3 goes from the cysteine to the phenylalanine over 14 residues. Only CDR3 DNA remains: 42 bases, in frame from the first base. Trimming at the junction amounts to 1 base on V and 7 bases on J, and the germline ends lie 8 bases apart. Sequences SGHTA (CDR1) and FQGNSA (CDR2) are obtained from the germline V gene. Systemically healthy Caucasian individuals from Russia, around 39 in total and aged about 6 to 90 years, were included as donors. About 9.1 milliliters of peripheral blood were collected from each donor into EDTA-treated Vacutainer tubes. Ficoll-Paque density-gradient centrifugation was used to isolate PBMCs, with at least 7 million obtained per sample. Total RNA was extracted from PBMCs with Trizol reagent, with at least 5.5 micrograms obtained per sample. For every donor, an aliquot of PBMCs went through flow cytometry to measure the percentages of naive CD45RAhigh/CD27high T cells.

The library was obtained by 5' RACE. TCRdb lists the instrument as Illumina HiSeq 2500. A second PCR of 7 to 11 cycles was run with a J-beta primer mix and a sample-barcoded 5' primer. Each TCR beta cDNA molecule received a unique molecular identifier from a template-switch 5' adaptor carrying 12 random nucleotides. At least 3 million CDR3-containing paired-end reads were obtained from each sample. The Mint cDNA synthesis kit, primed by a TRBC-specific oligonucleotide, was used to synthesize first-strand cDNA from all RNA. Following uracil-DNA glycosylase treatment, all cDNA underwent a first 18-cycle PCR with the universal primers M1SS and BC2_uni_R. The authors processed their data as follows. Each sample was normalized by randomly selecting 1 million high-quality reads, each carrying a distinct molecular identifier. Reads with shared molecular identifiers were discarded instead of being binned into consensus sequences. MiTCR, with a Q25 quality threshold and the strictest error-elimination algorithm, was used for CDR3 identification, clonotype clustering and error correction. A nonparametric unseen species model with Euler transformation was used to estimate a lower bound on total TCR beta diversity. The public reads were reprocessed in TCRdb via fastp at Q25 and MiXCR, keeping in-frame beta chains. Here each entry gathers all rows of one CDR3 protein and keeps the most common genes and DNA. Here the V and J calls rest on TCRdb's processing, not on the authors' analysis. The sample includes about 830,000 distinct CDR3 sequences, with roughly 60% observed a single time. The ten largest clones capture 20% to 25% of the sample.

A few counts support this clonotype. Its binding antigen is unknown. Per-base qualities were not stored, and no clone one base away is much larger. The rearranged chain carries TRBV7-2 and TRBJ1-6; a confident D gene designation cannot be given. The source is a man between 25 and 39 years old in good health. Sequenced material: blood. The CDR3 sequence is CASSLDFRNSPLHF. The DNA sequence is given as TGTGCCAGCAGCTTAGATTTCCGGAATTCACCCCTCCACTTT.